These 18 T cell receptor beta chains were all obtained from the same sample, sequenced in a study of cytomegalovirus exposure and HLA in healthy donors. The PCR had 60 Vbeta and 13 Jbeta primers. TCRdb's copy holds only in-frame clones and misses some; the assay was immunoSEQ multiplex PCR. The sample shows about 140,000 clones, roughly 86% of them seen only once. Material for sequencing was PBMCs. These receptors came from a man between 18 and 35 years old in good health and CMV-seropositive.

V and J are TRBV4-2 and TRBJ2-7; 7 bases are shared with TRBD1. Germline loops: CDR1 LGHNA, CDR2 YNFKEQ. The CDR3 length is 15 residues. J gave up 0 bases and V 4 bases, and 6 bases lay outside the gene matches. CDR3 sequence: CASSPAGQDSYEQYF. The CDR3 bases are TGTGCCAGCAGCCCCGCCGGACAGGACTCCTACGAGCAGTACTTC.

A word on this clone: At one end the junction does not follow the germline gene, possibly because of a read error. This chain links TRBV7-9 with TRBJ2-1; D is unresolved. This CDR3 has 15 amino acids. CDR1 is SEHNR and CDR2 is FQNEAQ in the germline V gene (reference sequence). This CDR3 is CASTLGRTTYNEQFF. As DNA, the CDR3 is TGTGCCAGCACCTTAGGTAGAACCACCTACAATGAGCAGTTCTTC.

CDR3 sequence reads: CASRPTPNEKLFF. The CDR3 nucleotides are TGTGCCAGCAGGCCCACTCCGAATGAAAAACTGTTTTTT. The gene calls are TRBV28 and TRBJ1-4; D gene unclear. The V and J ends lost 6 bases and 5 bases respectively, with 10 bases between them. Germline V gene lookup returns CDR1 MDHEN and CDR2 SYDVKM. This CDR3 has 13 residues. The full variable domain, with the rest looked up from reference TRBV28 and TRBJ1-4, is DVKVTQSSRYLVKRTGEKVFLECVQDMDHENMFWYRQDPGLGLRLIYFSYDVKMKEKGDIPEGYSVSREKKERFSLILESASTNQTSMYLCASRPTPNEKLFFGSGTQLSVL.

The chain carries TRBV5-6 and TRBJ1-4; perhaps TRBD1 as D (5 bases). This CDR3 contains 16 residues. V lost 4 bases and J 0 bases, leaving 13 bases between the germline ends. Per germline, CDR1 SGHDT and CDR2 YYEEEE. CDR3 in DNA: TGTGCCAGCAGCCAAAGGAGGGGCGCAACTAATGAAAAACTGTTTTTT. It codes for CASSQRRGATNEKLFF.

V is TRBV28 and J is TRBJ1-2; D gene ambiguous. Between the trimmed V and J ends, which lost 6 bases and 7 bases, there was a span of 21 bases. CDR1 MDHEN and CDR2 SYDVKM come from the germline V gene. This CDR3 is built from 15 residues. CDR3 protein: CASRLPGRITGGYTF. CDR3 coding DNA: TGTGCCAGCAGACTTCCCGGAAGGATCACGGGTGGCTACACCTTC.

The count of this clone is one. The chain is built from TRBV6-5 and TRBJ2-7; TRBD1 agrees at 9 bases. The germline gives CDR1 MNHEY, CDR2 SVGAGI. V lost 6 bases, J lost 2 bases, and 5 bases stayed unmatched. The CDR3 spans 14 residues. In DNA, the CDR3 is TGTGCCAGCAGCCGGGACAGGGCTACCTACGAGCAGTACTTC. This sequence encodes CASSRDRATYEQYF.

The V call is TRBV5-1, the J call TRBJ1-1, with 9 nucleotides matching TRBD1. Germline CDR1 and CDR2: SGHRS and YFSETQ. This CDR3 comprises 13 residues. Trimming at V came to 6 bases and at J to 7 bases, leaving 7 bases not matched to a gene. This CDR3 is CASIGTGIIEAFF. The CDR3 region has the DNA TGCGCCAGCATCGGGACAGGGATCATTGAAGCTTTCTTT.

This rearrangement joins TRBV28 to TRBJ2-5; tentative D call: TRBD1 (7 bases). CDR3 size: 13 residues. The ends were cut back, 6 bases at V and 2 bases at J, with 10 bases in the middle. The germline CDR1 and CDR2 sequences are MDHEN and SYDVKM. CDR3 amino acids: CASSQGGQETQYF. The CDR3 coding sequence is TGTGCCAGCAGCCAGGGGGGACAAGAGACCCAGTACTTC.

The chain uses TRBV27 and TRBJ1-4, with D tentatively TRBD1 (5 bases). The V gene's germline CDR1 is MNHEY and CDR2 SMNVEV (reference sequence). V was clipped by 3 bases and J by 7 bases, with 12 bases between them. The length of the CDR3 is 14 residues. CDR3 nucleotides: TGTGCCAGCAGTTTTTGGGGGGAAGGTGAAAAACTGTTTTTT. Translated: CASSFWGEGEKLFF.

For the CDR3, the DNA is TGCGCCAGCCAAGGGGGATTTGGGGGGAGGGCTCACAATGAGCAGTTCTTC. Its protein product is CASQGGFGGRAHNEQFF. This chain joins TRBV5-1 and TRBJ2-1; tentatively, D is TRBD2 (7 bases). Per the germline V gene, CDR1 is SGHRS and CDR2 is YFSETQ. Trimming stripped 7 bases from V and 5 bases from J, with 25 bases between. The CDR3 consists of 17 residues.

The sample holds a few counts of this clone. The genes are TRBV7-2 and TRBJ1-2, with 7 nucleotides matching TRBD1. This CDR3 is built from 16 residues. The ends lost 1 base at V and 7 bases at J; junction bases unmatched: 12. The germline V gene has CDR1 SGHTA and CDR2 FQGNSA. CDR3 in DNA: TGTGCCAGCAGCTTAGTAATCGACCATTCAGGGGGTGGCTACACCTTC. Translation gives CASSLVIDHSGGGYTF. Filled out from reference TRBV7-2 and TRBJ1-2, the complete variable domain reads GAGVSQSPSNKVTEKGKDVELRCDPISGHTALYWYRQSLGQGLEFLIYFQGNSAPDKSGLPSDRFSAERTGGSVSTLTIQRTQQEDSAVYLCASSLVIDHSGGGYTFGSGTRLTVV.

The V call is TRBV28, the J call TRBJ2-3, with 13 bases matching TRBD2. The CDR3 has 14 residues. The germline gives CDR1 MDHEN, CDR2 SYDVKM. Trimming took 11 bases from V and 1 from J; bases not matched to a gene: 3. CDR3 sequence (DNA): TGTGCCGGCGGACTAGCGGGAGGCACAGATACGCAGTATTTT. This translates into CAGGLAGGTDTQYF. The whole variable domain, remainder taken from reference TRBV28 and TRBJ2-3, is DVKVTQSSRYLVKRTGEKVFLECVQDMDHENMFWYRQDPGLGLRLIYFSYDVKMKEKGDIPEGYSVSREKKERFSLILESASTNQTSMYLCAGGLAGGTDTQYFGPGTRLTVL.

This chain links TRBV5-1 with TRBJ1-1; 9 nucleotides line up with TRBD1. The CDR3 has 15 residues. CDR1 is SGHRS, CDR2 YFSETQ, per germline. Trimming at V came to 2 bases and at J to 0 bases, leaving 2 bases not matched to a gene. CDR3 sequence (DNA): TGCGCCAGCAGCTTCACAGGGGGCATGAACACTGAAGCTTTCTTT. Translated, it gives CASSFTGGMNTEAFF.

This chain connects TRBV7-9 to TRBJ2-1; 8 bases align to TRBD1. After removal of 5 bases from V and 7 bases from J, the junction contained 7 bases not matched to a gene. Germline-derived CDR1 and CDR2 are SEHNR and FQNEAQ (reference sequence). The CDR3 loop spans 14 amino acids. For the CDR3, the DNA is TGTGCCAGCAGCGCCCGGGACAGGTCGAATGAGCAGTTCTTC. Translated: CASSARDRSNEQFF.

V is TRBV7-2 and J is TRBJ1-5, with 7 bases matching TRBD1. Germline CDR1 reads SGHTA; CDR2 reads FQGNSA. The J segment lost 7 bases and the V segment lost 4 bases, leaving 10 bases of the junction unmatched. The CDR3 is 15 residues long. The CDR3 bases are TGTGCCAGCAGCTCGGGAGGGGGCAGGGGGCAGCCCCAGCATTTT. Its translation is CASSSGGGRGQPQHF.

This chain joins TRBV28 and TRBJ1-1; maybe TRBD1 (5 bases). This CDR3 has 16 residues. The V and J ends lost 3 bases and 0 bases respectively, with 14 bases between them. Germline V CDR1 and CDR2: MDHEN, SYDVKM. DNA of the CDR3: TGTGCCAGCAGTTTTGCCCCGACAGTGGTGAACACTGAAGCTTTCTTT. Amino acids: CASSFAPTVVNTEAFF. Together with reference TRBV28 and TRBJ1-1, the CDR3 gives the full variable domain: DVKVTQSSRYLVKRTGEKVFLECVQDMDHENMFWYRQDPGLGLRLIYFSYDVKMKEKGDIPEGYSVSREKKERFSLILESASTNQTSMYLCASSFAPTVVNTEAFFGQGTRLTVV.

This rearrangement joins TRBV19 to TRBJ2-5, with TRBD1 as a possible D gene (6 bases). V lost 3 bases to trimming and J lost 5 bases, with 13 bases between them. This CDR3 has 14 amino acids. CDR1 and CDR2 (germline): LNHDA, SQIVND (reference sequence). Written as DNA, the CDR3 is TGTGCCAGTAGTATTGGGAAAGGACAGGAGACCCAGTACTTC. Protein: CASSIGKGQETQYF.

The J gene is TRBJ1-6, the V gene TRBV2; D is ambiguous. The germline V gene encodes CDR1 SNHLY and CDR2 FYNNEI. The CDR3 extends over 14 amino acids. Trimming took 2 bases from V and 5 from J, leaving 7 bases between them. The CDR3 loop is CASSEQINNSPLHF. CDR3 bases: TGTGCCAGCAGTGAACAGATTAATAATTCACCCCTCCACTTT.